This TCR beta chain was captured by sequencing in a study of T cells after somatic rescue of genetic block. Germline loops: CDR1 MDHEN, CDR2 SYDVKM. The CDR3 loop spans 13 amino acids. V was clipped by 6 bases and J by 2 bases, with 10 bases between them. Sequenced by immunoSEQ multiplex PCR; TCRdb stores in-frame clones only, minus some. The top ten clones hold around 1.6% of a sample with tens of thousands of clones, 80% to 90% of them seen once. The sequencing sample was made of peripheral blood mononuclear cells (PBMCs). The clonotype comes from a woman aged 18-35 years. The V call is TRBV28, the J call TRBJ1-2; unclear D gene. This CDR3 reads CASSRPVNYGYTF. CDR3 in DNA: TGTGCCAGCAGCCGCCCGGTCAACTATGGCTACACCTTC.